The present T cell receptor beta chain was sequenced within a study of T-cell memory formation after mild COVID-19. Turning to the study itself: There were largely donor-specific TCR clusters. Findings and caveats of the study: Certain responding clones were present in pre-infection memory, suggesting participation of cross-reactive memory.

TCRdb analysed the 5' RACE reads with MiXCR anew, one entry per CDR3 protein. This sample has 85,000 to 130,000 distinct CDR3 sequences, with about a sixth found just once. This clonotype has a handful of counts. What it binds is unknown. Trimming at V came to 0 bases and at J to 3 bases, leaving 4 bases not matched to a gene. Per germline, CDR1 DFQATT and CDR2 SNEGSKA (reference sequence). CDR3 length: 14 residues. The chain couples TRBV20-1 to TRBJ2-7, with 8 bases aligning to TRBD2. The receptor was isolated from an adult woman who had mild COVID-19 (a few samples of this study predate the infection). Cell type and time point are not known. Sequencing was performed on PBMCs or a T cell subset sorted from them (not recorded which). The CDR3 sequence is CSARDPREGYEQYF. The CDR3 DNA is TGCAGTGCTAGAGATCCCCGGGAGGGCTACGAGCAGTACTTC.